The rows below give T cell receptor beta chains drawn from one sample of a study of blood T cell repertoires in COVID-19. Profiled with immunoSEQ multiplex PCR; TCRdb holds only in-frame clones, not every one. This table has 160,000 or so clones, approximately 80% appearing once. The sample taken for sequencing was peripheral blood. The source is a human donor in a cohort sampled during active COVID-19. The CDR3 runs from the conserved cysteine through the conserved F or W. The D gene is left open where the match is weak. Where a row states a size, it is once, few, many or the class of an expanded clone; other rows omit it.

d_gene,v_gene,j_gene,abundance,CDR3nt,CDR3aa
TRBD1,TRBV27,TRBJ1-5,-,TGTGCCAGCAGTGATGGACAGGGGGGCAATCAGCCCCAGCATTTT,CASSDGQGGNQPQHF
TRBD2,TRBV18,TRBJ2-4,-,TGTGCCAGCTCACCACCGGGGGGGGCCAAAAACATTCAGTACTTC,CASSPPGGAKNIQYF
-,TRBV14,TRBJ1-2,-,TGTGCCAGCAGCCCGATCACAGGAAGCTATGGCTACACCTTC,CASSPITGSYGYTF
TRBD2,TRBV19,TRBJ2-7,-,TGTGCCAGTAGGACCCCCCTAGCGGGGTCCTCCTACGAGCAGTACTTC,CASRTPLAGSSYEQYF
TRBD2,TRBV27,TRBJ2-7,-,TGTGCCAGCAGAACCAGCGGGGGGGCCTACGAGCAGTACTTC,CASRTSGGAYEQYF
TRBD1,TRBV7-2,TRBJ1-3,-,TGTGCCAGCAGCTTAGCACAGGGGACTGGAAACACCATATATTTT,CASSLAQGTGNTIYF
TRBD2,TRBV20-1,TRBJ2-7,-,TGCAGTGCTAGTGGTGGGACTAGCGGGAGCTACGAGCAGTACTTC,CSASGGTSGSYEQYF
-,TRBV3-1/TRBV3-2,TRBJ2-3,-,TGTGCCAGCAGTCCGAGCGGAGGTACGCAGTATTTT,CASSPSGGTQYF
-,TRBV5-1,TRBJ2-3,-,TGCGCCAGCAGCTTGGGTACTGTTGAGGCAGATACGCAGTATTTT,CASSLGTVEADTQYF
TRBD1,TRBV19,TRBJ1-3,-,TGTGCCAGTAGTCCCCGACAGGGGGCCGGAGGAAACACCATATATTTT,CASSPRQGAGGNTIYF
-,TRBV19,TRBJ1-6,-,TGTGCCAGTAGTGTATCAGGGTACTTTGGCTCCTATAATTCACCCCTCCACTTT,CASSVSGYFGSYNSPLHF
TRBD1,TRBV5-1,TRBJ1-2,-,TGCGCCAGCAGCTTGGGAATGGACAGGGGGCGCATGGGTGGCTACACCTTC,CASSLGMDRGRMGGYTF
-,TRBV19,TRBJ1-2,-,TGTGCCAGCATCGAACAGGGAACGCGCGGCTACACCTTC,CASIEQGTRGYTF
-,TRBV4-1,TRBJ2-6,few,TGCGCCAGCAGCCCCGGCGGACGGGGTGGGGCCAACGTCCTGACTTTC,CASSPGGRGGANVLTF
TRBD1,TRBV9,TRBJ2-7,-,TGTGCCAGCAGCCCTGGACAGGTCTCCTACGAGCAGTACTTC,CASSPGQVSYEQYF
TRBD2,TRBV6-2/TRBV6-3,TRBJ2-3,-,TGTGCCAGCAGTTCCGGGACTAGCTTCTACACAGATACGCAGTATTTT,CASSSGTSFYTDTQYF
TRBD2,TRBV6-5,TRBJ2-7,-,TGTGCCAGCAGCCGCGGACTAGCGGGTTTCTACGAGCAGTACTTC,CASSRGLAGFYEQYF
TRBD2,TRBV18,TRBJ2-7,once,TGTGCCAGCTCACCAGGTCTAGCGGGAGCGGGCGAGCAGTACTTC,CASSPGLAGAGEQYF
-,TRBV11-1,TRBJ2-7,-,TGTGCCAGCAGCCCGAGTGGACAGAGCTCCTACGAGCAGTACTTC,CASSPSGQSSYEQYF
TRBD2,TRBV9,TRBJ2-7,-,TGTGCCAGCAGCGCCTTCGGACTAGACGGCTACGAGCAGTACTTC,CASSAFGLDGYEQYF
-,TRBV11-3,TRBJ2-3,-,TGTGCCAGCAGCCCCCGTGGCAGGGGAACCCCAGATACGCAGTATTTT,CASSPRGRGTPDTQYF
TRBD1,TRBV24-1,TRBJ2-7,once,TGTGCCACCAGTGATTCCGAAGGGGACAGCGCCTACGAGCAGTACTTC,CATSDSEGDSAYEQYF
TRBD1,TRBV2,TRBJ1-2,-,TGTGCCAGCAGCGAAATGATTACAGGGGGACGGTACTATGGCTACACCTTC,CASSEMITGGRYYGYTF
TRBD2,TRBV5-6,TRBJ2-5,-,TGTGCCAGCAGCTTGGGACGGGGGGGCCAAGAGACCCAGTACTTC,CASSLGRGGQETQYF
TRBD2,TRBV5-1,TRBJ2-7,-,TGCGCCAGCAGCTTAGATGGGACTAGCGGGACGGGCTCCTACGAGCAGTACTTC,CASSLDGTSGTGSYEQYF
TRBD2,TRBV4-3,TRBJ2-1,few,TGCGCCAGCAGCCAAGAGCTAGCGGACTACAATGAGCAGTTCTTC,CASSQELADYNEQFF
-,TRBV28,TRBJ1-2,-,TGTGCCAGCAGTCCAACTCCACAGGTCTGCACCTTC,CASSPTPQVCTF
TRBD1,TRBV3-1/TRBV3-2,TRBJ1-1,-,TGTGCCAGCAGCACCCAGGGGGCTGAAGCTTTCTTT,CASSTQGAEAFF
TRBD1,TRBV18,TRBJ2-7,once,TGTGCCAGCTCACCAACAGTAGAATGGACAGGGGAAGTCTACGAGCAGTACTTC,CASSPTVEWTGEVYEQYF
TRBD1,TRBV28,TRBJ2-7,-,TGTGCCAGCAGTTCCACCGGGACAGGGTACTCCTACGAGCAGTACTTC,CASSSTGTGYSYEQYF
TRBD1,TRBV6-5,TRBJ2-5,once,TGTGCCAGCACCCCGGGACAGGGGGGGGAGACCCAGTACTTC,CASTPGQGGETQYF
-,TRBV5-5,TRBJ2-5,-,TGTGCCAGCAGCTTGGGACCTCGGTCGACAGCGGAGACCCAGTACTTC,CASSLGPRSTAETQYF
-,TRBV6-2/TRBV6-3,TRBJ1-3,few,TGTGCCAGCAGTTACCAGGGAATCTCTGGAAACACCATATATTTT,CASSYQGISGNTIYF
-,TRBV4-1,TRBJ1-5,-,TGCGCCAGCAGCCAAGACAGGGGTAGCAATCAGCCCCAGCATTTT,CASSQDRGSNQPQHF